This TCR beta chain is drawn from a study of shared clonotypes between healthy human individuals. Overall study findings and caveats: The four-donor shared clonotypes exceeded non-shared clonotypes in generation probability, with non-shared ones scoring lower.

Assay: immunoSEQ multiplex PCR; the TCRdb copy retains only in-frame clones and omits some. This table has about 960,000 clones, over 75% appearing once. A note on this clone: Antigen unknown.

This TCR derives from a man between 18 and 29 years old in good health. Sequencing used memory CD4+ T cells sorted from blood. Subset in this sample: CD45RA-negative fraction.

This chain's CDR3 is CASSYRGQGVIGNTEAFF. CDR3 coding DNA: TGTGCCAGCTCCTACAGAGGACAGGGGGTGATCGGGAACACTGAAGCTTTCTTT. The chain combines TRBV18 with TRBJ1-1; the match to TRBD1 covers 10 bases. V lost 6 bases to trimming and J lost 1 base; unmatched junction nucleotides: 14. From germline, CDR1 is KGHSH and CDR2 LQKENI. This CDR3 is 18 amino acids long.